One and the same sample provided the 10 T cell receptor beta chains below, sequenced in a study of cytomegalovirus exposure and HLA in healthy donors. Profiling relied on immunoSEQ multiplex PCR, and the TCRdb table lists in-frame clones only, not all of them. The table shows about 100,000 clones, with roughly 88% occurring only once. The sequencing sample was made of PBMCs. The origin of the receptors is a woman aged 18-29 years in good health and CMV-seronegative.

This clone has just one count. This chain connects TRBV14 to TRBJ2-5; possible D gene TRBD1, 5 bases. The germline V and J ends were trimmed by 6 bases and 5 bases, with 16 bases remaining between them. Germline CDR1 and CDR2: SGHDN and FVKESK. The CDR3 extends over 14 amino acids. The CDR3: CASSPYGARETQYF. DNA for the CDR3: TGTGCCAGCAGTCCCTATGGGGCTAGGGAGACCCAGTACTTC.

This clone is termed medium-sized (0.01 to 0.1%). This chain connects TRBV5-8 to TRBJ1-6, with D hard to call. Deletions cut 0 bases from V and 7 bases from J, with 5 bases between. The CDR3 runs 13 residues. Germline V gene sequence: CDR1 SGHTS, CDR2 YDEGEE. The chain's CDR3 is CASSLVENSPLHF. The CDR3 DNA reads TGTGCCAGCAGCTTGGTAGAGAATTCACCCCTCCACTTT.

V is TRBV20-1 and J is TRBJ1-5; the D gene is possibly TRBD1 (5 bases). In germline, CDR1 is DFQATT, CDR2 SNEGSKA (reference sequence). Trimming removed 6 bases at V and 9 bases at J, with 12 bases between. The CDR3 consists of 11 residues. The CDR3 DNA is TGCAGTGCAGGGGAAGCGGGGCCCCAGCATTTT. This sequence encodes CSAGEAGPQHF.

The chain carries TRBV7-9 and TRBJ1-1; a weak D match, TRBD1 (5 bases). CDR1 and CDR2 from the germline V gene are SEHNR and FQNEAQ (reference sequence). The CDR3 runs to 15 residues. Trimming cost V 5 bases and J 3 bases, with 16 bases left between them. DNA of the CDR3: TGTGCCAGCAGCCTTCGTTCGGGGGGAGACACTGAAGCTTTCTTT. Its protein product is CASSLRSGGDTEAFF.

The J gene is TRBJ1-2, the V gene TRBV29-1, with unresolved D. Trimming removed 2 bases from V and 12 bases from J, with 19 bases in between. The CDR3 is made up of 13 amino acids. The germline CDR1 and CDR2 sequences are SQVTM and ANQGSEA. CDR3 bases: TGCAGCGTTGAATTACTCGAGACGGCGACTCACACCTTC. Its translation is CSVELLETATHTF. The full variable domain, rest sourced from reference TRBV29-1 and TRBJ1-2, is SAVISQKPSRDICQRGTSLTIQCQVDSQVTMMFWYRQQPGQSLTLIATANQGSEATYESGFVIDKFPISRPNLTFSTLTVSNMSPEDSSIYLCSVELLETATHTFGSGTRLTVV.

V and J are TRBV18 and TRBJ1-1, with D tentatively TRBD1 (6 bases). The CDR3 has 14 amino acids. Trimming took off 2 bases at V and 11 bases at J, with 18 bases between the two ends. Germline CDR1 and CDR2: KGHSH and LQKENI. Here the CDR3 DNA reads TGTGCCAGCTCACCAACAACAGGGAGTAATACGGCTTTCTTT. It encodes CASSPTTGSNTAFF.

The CDR3 nucleotides are TGCAGCGTTACCACCGGGACAGGGAACATTCAGTACTTC. It encodes CSVTTGTGNIQYF. The chain employs TRBV29-1 and TRBJ2-4, with 9 bases aligning to TRBD1. After removal of 5 bases from V and 7 bases from J, the junction contained 6 bases not matched to a gene. The CDR3 runs to 13 residues. Germline-derived CDR1 and CDR2 are SQVTM and ANQGSEA.

The gene calls are TRBV27 and TRBJ2-1; D is undetermined. The CDR3 length is 12 residues. V lost 5 bases to trimming and J lost 2 bases, with 4 bases between them. The V gene's germline CDR1 is MNHEY and CDR2 SMNVEV (reference sequence). The CDR3 region has the DNA TGTGCCAGCAGTCAGACCTACAATGAGCAGTTCTTC. Protein: CASSQTYNEQFF.

The J gene is TRBJ1-2, the V gene TRBV6-1; D gene ambiguous. V gave up 5 bases and J gave up 4 bases, with 14 bases separating them. The CDR3 is 14 amino acids. Germline assignment: CDR1 MNHNS and CDR2 SASEGT. The CDR3 is CASSPIGALYGYTF. The DNA for the CDR3 is TGTGCCAGCAGTCCCATAGGAGCACTCTATGGCTACACCTTC.

This chain joins TRBV5-1 and TRBJ2-5, with 8 bases lining up with TRBD1. The CDR3 is made up of 16 amino acids. CDR1 SGHRS and CDR2 YFSETQ come from the germline V gene. The ends lost 2 bases at V and 5 bases at J; junction bases unmatched: 11. CDR3 DNA: TGCGCCAGCAGCTTCGAACCTGCAGGGGGCTCGGAGACCCAGTACTTC. It is translated as CASSFEPAGGSETQYF. Full variable domain (outside the CDR3, taken from reference TRBV5-1 and TRBJ2-5): KAGVTQTPRYLIKTRGQQVTLSCSPISGHRSVSWYQQTPGQGLQFLFEYFSETQRNKGNFPGRFSGRQFSNSRSEMNVSTLELGDSALYLCASSFEPAGGSETQYFGPGTRLLVL.